The 31 T cell receptor beta chains below all came from one sample that was sequenced in a study of T-cell reconstitution after alpha-beta-depleted transplantation in children. Unique molecular identifiers were used to barcode this TCRbeta library. Via MiXCR, TCRdb re-called the PCR reads, giving one row per CDR3 protein. Of about 600,000 distinct CDR3 sequences in the sample, about 10% are singletons; the top ten hold less than 5%. Sequenced here: PBMCs from the stem cell graft donor, sampled from the stem cell graft. These receptors were collected from a human donor who donated a stem cell graft to a child with acute myeloid leukemia.

This clonotype was detected ten times or more. This sequence joins TRBV20-1 and TRBJ1-5, with no clear D. The CDR3 is made up of 13 amino acids. Trimming took 5 bases from V and 3 from J, leaving 11 bases between them. Germline assignment: CDR1 DFQATT and CDR2 SNEGSKA (reference sequence). The CDR3 here is CSASTGDNQPQHF. The CDR3 DNA follows: TGCAGTGCTTCGACCGGGGACAATCAGCCCCAGCATTTT.

This chain connects TRBV7-8 to TRBJ2-7, with D unresolved. CDR1 and CDR2 (germline): SGHVS, FQNEAQ. The V end lost 5 bases, the J end lost 0 bases, and 11 bases lay between the germline ends. This CDR3 spans 14 amino acids. CDR3 DNA sequence: TGTGCCAGCAGCCCGGGTCCATTCTCCTACGAGCAGTACTTC. Translation: CASSPGPFSYEQYF.

Ten or more counts support this clonotype. The chain uses TRBV12-3 or TRBV12-4 and TRBJ2-7; TRBD1 agrees at 7 bases. The J segment lost 5 bases and the V segment lost 6 bases, leaving 7 bases of the junction unmatched. CDR3 length equals 13 residues. CDR3 sequence reads: CASRTGTVDEQYF. CDR3 nucleotides: TGTGCCAGCAGGACGGGGACAGTCGACGAGCAGTACTTC.

The chain has TRBV12-3 or TRBV12-4 and TRBJ2-7; 12 nucleotides line up with TRBD2. Unmatched junction bases numbered 8, after V lost 3 bases and J lost 5 bases. This CDR3 comprises 16 residues. The CDR3 DNA follows: TGTGCCAGCAGTTTCGCGGGACTAGCGGGCGTGAACGAGCAGTACTTC. Amino acids: CASSFAGLAGVNEQYF.

The chain links TRBV20-1 to TRBJ2-7; 10 positions match TRBD1. The CDR3 runs 13 residues. With 8 bases clipped from V and 4 bases from J, the junction kept 8 bases outside the gene matches. The germline gives CDR1 DFQATT, CDR2 SNEGSKA (reference sequence). CDR3 loop: CSSRRTGGYEQYF. Written as DNA, the CDR3 is TGCAGTTCCCGTAGGACAGGGGGATACGAGCAGTACTTC.

The rearrangement joins TRBV29-1 to TRBJ1-1, with 8 bases matching TRBD1. Germline V gene sequence: CDR1 SQVTM, CDR2 ANQGSEA. The V gene end was trimmed by 4 bases and the J gene end by 0 bases; junction bases not matched to a gene: 4. This CDR3 is 14 amino acids long. The CDR3 DNA reads TGCAGCGTTGTGCAGGGGGCCATGAACACTGAAGCTTTCTTT. This sequence encodes CSVVQGAMNTEAFF.

Note on this clonotype: A much bigger clone sits one base away, suggesting this may be a read error. The chain links TRBV5-1 to TRBJ1-1, with TRBD1 as a possible D gene (5 bases). The germline V gene encodes CDR1 SGHRS and CDR2 YFSETQ. CDR3 length: 15 residues. CDR3 amino acids: CTSSLRGQGATEAFF. DNA of the CDR3: TGCACCAGCAGCTTAAGGGGCCAGGGTGCCACTGAAGCTTTCTTT.

The CDR3 protein is CASSLSAGALAYEQYF. The CDR3 DNA is TGTGCCAGCAGCTTATCCGCGGGAGCTCTAGCCTACGAGCAGTACTTC. The chain links TRBV7-2 to TRBJ2-7; 7 nucleotides align to TRBD2. The CDR3 has 16 amino acids. The V and J ends lost 2 bases and 2 bases, in that order; junction bases with no gene match: 9. CDR1 is SGHTA, CDR2 FQGNSA, per germline.

This chain connects TRBV20-1 to TRBJ2-7, with 11 bases that match TRBD1. V trimming: 6 bases; J trimming: 3 bases; junction bases outside the gene matches: 7. The CDR3 is 14 residues long. Germline lookup yields CDR1 DFQATT and CDR2 SNEGSKA (reference sequence). The CDR3: CSAWGTGGVYEQYF. CDR3 bases: TGCAGTGCCTGGGGGACAGGGGGGGTCTACGAGCAGTACTTC.

This clonotype was detected only a few times. The rearrangement joins TRBV30 to TRBJ2-3; D is ambiguous. Trimming stripped 4 bases from V and 2 bases from J, with 4 bases between. The CDR3 runs to 11 residues. Germline lookup yields CDR1 GTSNPN and CDR2 SVGIG (reference sequence). This chain's CDR3 is CAWTATDTQYF. The CDR3 region has the DNA TGTGCCTGGACTGCCACAGATACGCAGTATTTT.

This clonotype was seen at least ten times. The chain has TRBV6-1 and TRBJ1-1; D possibly corresponds to TRBD1 (5 bases). Germline V gene data show CDR1 as MNHNS and CDR2 as SASEGT. V was clipped by 10 bases and J by 2 bases, with 20 bases between them. The CDR3 sequence is 15 residues long. CDR3 protein: CATDRTSGANTEAFF. The CDR3 DNA follows: TGTGCCACCGATCGGACAAGCGGGGCTAACACTGAAGCTTTCTTT.

There are many counts of this clonotype. The chain couples TRBV7-2 to TRBJ2-1; no firm D call. CDR1 is SGHTA, CDR2 FQGNSA, per germline. This CDR3 spans 15 amino acids. The ends were cut back, 1 base at V and 0 bases at J, with 7 bases in the middle. CDR3 nucleotide sequence: TGTGCCAGCAGCTTAGACAGAAGCTCCTACAATGAGCAGTTCTTC. Protein: CASSLDRSSYNEQFF.

The genes are TRBV7-6 and TRBJ1-5; D gene uncertain. CDR1 SGHVS and CDR2 FNYEAQ come from the germline V gene. Trimming left V 4 bases short and J 9 bases short, with 10 bases between. The CDR3 contains 12 residues. The CDR3, as DNA: TGTGCCAGCAGCTCCCCGAAGGGGCCCCAGCATTTT. Translation gives CASSSPKGPQHF.

This clonotype was detected a few times. J is TRBJ2-2 and V is TRBV9; D not certain. Germline V CDR1 and CDR2: SGDLS, YYNGEE. CDR3 length: 16 amino acids. Trimming took off 4 bases at V and 1 base at J, with 14 bases between the two ends. CDR3 DNA sequence: TGTGCCAGCAGCCCCCGCGTGGAAGTGAACACCGGGGAGCTGTTTTTT. Amino acids: CASSPRVEVNTGELFF. Complete variable domain (other parts from reference TRBV9 and TRBJ2-2): DSGVTQTPKHLITATGQRVTLRCSPRSGDLSVYWYQQSLDQGLQFLIQYYNGEERAKGNILERFSAQQFPDLHSELNLSSLELGDSALYFCASSPRVEVNTGELFFGEGSRLTVL.

Only a few counts were recorded for this clonotype. CDR3: CSATPTTWGTEAFF. The CDR3 nucleotides read TGCAGTGCTACACCGACTACCTGGGGCACTGAAGCTTTCTTT. This chain connects TRBV20-1 to TRBJ1-1; D uncertain. Germline-derived CDR1 and CDR2 are DFQATT and SNEGSKA (reference sequence). CDR3 size: 14 residues. V lost 4 bases and J 4 bases, leaving 16 bases between the germline ends.

The V call is TRBV28, the J call TRBJ2-1, with TRBD2 as a possible D gene (6 bases). The germline V gene encodes CDR1 MDHEN and CDR2 SYDVKM. V was pared by 5 bases and J by 4 bases, with 12 bases between. The CDR3 spans 14 residues. Here the CDR3 reads CASSKTGLYNEQFF. In DNA, the CDR3 is TGTGCCAGCAGTAAGACGGGACTGTACAATGAGCAGTTCTTC.

The chain employs TRBV15 and TRBJ1-6; the D gene is possibly TRBD1 (5 bases). The CDR3 covers 14 residues. Trimming pared 5 bases from V and 10 bases from J, leaving 15 bases between. Germline-derived CDR1 and CDR2 are LNHNV and YYDKDF (reference sequence). CDR3 in DNA: TGTGCCACCAGCGTATCCAGGGCTGTCTCACCCCTCCACTTT. This gives the protein CATSVSRAVSPLHF.

This chain connects TRBV4-3 to TRBJ2-2; possible D gene TRBD2, 5 bases. Germline V gene sequence: CDR1 LGHNA, CDR2 YSLEER. This CDR3 comprises 16 residues. V lost 1 base and J 2 bases, leaving 11 bases between the germline ends. CDR3: CASSQGPSSNTGELFF. CDR3 nucleotides: TGCGCCAGCAGCCAAGGTCCTAGCAGTAACACCGGGGAGCTGTTTTTT.

This clonotype was picked up a small number of times. The V gene is TRBV6-1, the J gene TRBJ2-7, with 8 bases lining up with TRBD1. The germline V gene has CDR1 MNHNS and CDR2 SASEGT. The length of the CDR3 is 15 residues. V lost 6 bases to trimming and J lost 3 bases; unmatched junction nucleotides: 10. CDR3 nucleotide sequence: TGTGCCAGCAGAGAGGCGACAGGGGCGGGCTACGAGCAGTACTTC. It encodes CASREATGAGYEQYF.

This clonotype showed up many times. CDR3 region: CASSLTAGGDTDTQYF. For the CDR3, the DNA is TGCGCCAGCAGCTTGACTGCGGGTGGGGACACAGATACGCAGTATTTT. The chain employs TRBV5-1 and TRBJ2-3; D is possibly TRBD2 (5 bases). Germline V lookup: CDR1 SGHRS, CDR2 YFSETQ. The CDR3 consists of 16 residues. The V end lost 1 base, the J end lost 2 bases, and 14 bases lay between the germline ends.

This chain joins TRBV28 and TRBJ2-1; 8 bases are a match to TRBD2. The V gene end was trimmed by 5 bases and the J gene end by 9 bases; junction bases not matched to a gene: 15. The CDR3 is made up of 16 amino acids. In germline, CDR1 is MDHEN, CDR2 SYDVKM. CDR3 in DNA: TGTGCCAGCAGTCCCTATTGGAGCGGGAGTTATGTTGAGCAGTTCTTC. Protein: CASSPYWSGSYVEQFF.

This clonotype was seen ten or more times. The chain has TRBV5-1 and TRBJ2-1, with 10 bases lining up with TRBD1. CDR3 size: 14 residues. Germline V gene sequence: CDR1 SGHRS, CDR2 YFSETQ. Unmatched junction bases numbered 4, after V lost 4 bases and J lost 6 bases. The CDR3 is CASSLGQGTNEQFF. The CDR3 DNA is TGCGCCAGCAGCCTGGGACAGGGGACCAATGAGCAGTTCTTC.

The chain recombines TRBV5-1 with TRBJ2-3; D remains unclear. The length of the CDR3 is 15 residues. Germline lookup yields CDR1 SGHRS and CDR2 YFSETQ. Trimming took off 0 bases at V and 0 bases at J, with 8 bases between the two ends. The CDR3 bases are TGCGCCAGCAGCTTGGGAGAGGACAGCACAGATACGCAGTATTTT. It yields the protein CASSLGEDSTDTQYF.

V gene TRBV20-1 combines with J gene TRBJ1-4, with D possibly being TRBD1 (5 bases). Trimming left V 6 bases short and J 10 bases short, with 18 bases between. This CDR3 region has 13 residues. Looked up from germline, CDR1 is DFQATT and CDR2 is SNEGSKA (reference sequence). The chain's CDR3 is CSAGGRSIGKLFF. The CDR3 region has the DNA TGCAGTGCGGGGGGACGCAGTATAGGAAAACTGTTTTTT.

This clonotype was detected a few times. The chain links TRBV11-2 to TRBJ2-7, with 11 positions matching TRBD2. The V gene's germline CDR1 is SGHAT and CDR2 FQNNGV. The CDR3 is 15 amino acids. The junction had 6 bases not matched to a gene; V was cut back by 1 base and J by 7 bases. DNA of the CDR3: TGTGCCAGCAGCTTAGGTACTAGCGGGAGTTGGGAGCAGTACTTC. Its protein product is CASSLGTSGSWEQYF.

This clonotype was seen repeatedly, ten times or more. The J gene is TRBJ1-2, the V gene TRBV24-1; 9 bases fit TRBD1. The V gene end was trimmed by 3 bases and the J gene end by 4 bases; junction bases not matched to a gene: 8. Germline V gives CDR1 KGHDR, CDR2 SFDVKD. CDR3 size: 16 residues. CDR3 loop: CATSDAGQGRSYGYTF. In nucleotides, the CDR3 is TGTGCCACCAGTGATGCGGGACAGGGAAGGAGCTATGGCTACACCTTC.

This clonotype came up a few times. This rearrangement joins TRBV12-1 to TRBJ2-1; TRBD2, the D gene given by the table, was not confirmed from the DNA. TRBV12-1 is given as a pseudogene. The CDR3 runs to 14 residues. CDR3 nucleotide sequence: TGTGCCAGCCTCCGACTAGCGAGAGACAATGAGCAGTTCTTC. Its protein product is CASLRLARDNEQFF.

The chain carries TRBV28 and TRBJ1-4; 7 nucleotides agree with TRBD1. Looked up from germline, CDR1 is MDHEN and CDR2 is SYDVKM. CDR3 length equals 13 residues. J gave up 4 bases and V 8 bases, and 4 bases lay outside the gene matches. The CDR3 nucleotides read TGTGCCAGCTGGGGACAGATTAATGAAAAACTGTTTTTT. This sequence encodes CASWGQINEKLFF.

The chain recombines TRBV20-1 with TRBJ1-5, with D hard to call. Germline values: CDR1 DFQATT, CDR2 SNEGSKA (reference sequence). V lost 3 bases to trimming and J lost 4 bases, with 16 bases between them. This CDR3 comprises 15 residues. Here the CDR3 DNA reads TGCAGTGCTAGGTTATCCGGGAGGCTTAATCAGCCCCAGCATTTT. Residues: CSARLSGRLNQPQHF.

The chain links TRBV21-1 to TRBJ2-7; the table's TRBD1 call for D was not verified on the DNA. TRBV21-1 is a known pseudogene. CDR3 length equals 14 residues. CDR3 in amino acids: CASSKTVTDYKQYF. CDR3 DNA sequence: TGTGCCAGCAGCAAAACGGTGACAGACTACAAGCAGTACTTC.

In this sample, this clonotype turned up many times. The V and J genes are TRBV12-5 and TRBJ2-1, with 7 bases aligning to TRBD2. The CDR3 covers 14 residues. CDR1 and CDR2 from the germline V gene are LGHNT and FRNRAP. Trimming removed 7 bases from V and 3 bases from J; junction bases left unmatched: 6. CDR3 sequence (DNA): TGTGCTAGTGATCGTCCGGGAGGCTACAATGAGCAGTTCTTC. It translates to CASDRPGGYNEQFF.